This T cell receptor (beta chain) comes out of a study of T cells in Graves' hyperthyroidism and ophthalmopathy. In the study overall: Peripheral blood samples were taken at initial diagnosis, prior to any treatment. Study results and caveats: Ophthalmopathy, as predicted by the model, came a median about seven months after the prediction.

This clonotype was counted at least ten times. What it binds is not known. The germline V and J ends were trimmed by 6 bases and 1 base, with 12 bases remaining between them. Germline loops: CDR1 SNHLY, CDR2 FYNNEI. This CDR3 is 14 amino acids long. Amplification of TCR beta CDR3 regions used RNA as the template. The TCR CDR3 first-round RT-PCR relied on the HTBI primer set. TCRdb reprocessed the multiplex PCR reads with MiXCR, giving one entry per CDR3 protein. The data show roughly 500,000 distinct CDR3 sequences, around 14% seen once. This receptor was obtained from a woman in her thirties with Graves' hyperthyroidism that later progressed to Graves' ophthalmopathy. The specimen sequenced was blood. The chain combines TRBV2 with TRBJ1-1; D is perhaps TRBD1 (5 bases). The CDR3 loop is CASRLDIPNTEAFF. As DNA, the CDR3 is TGTGCCAGCAGGCTGGACATTCCGAACACTGAAGCTTTCTTT.